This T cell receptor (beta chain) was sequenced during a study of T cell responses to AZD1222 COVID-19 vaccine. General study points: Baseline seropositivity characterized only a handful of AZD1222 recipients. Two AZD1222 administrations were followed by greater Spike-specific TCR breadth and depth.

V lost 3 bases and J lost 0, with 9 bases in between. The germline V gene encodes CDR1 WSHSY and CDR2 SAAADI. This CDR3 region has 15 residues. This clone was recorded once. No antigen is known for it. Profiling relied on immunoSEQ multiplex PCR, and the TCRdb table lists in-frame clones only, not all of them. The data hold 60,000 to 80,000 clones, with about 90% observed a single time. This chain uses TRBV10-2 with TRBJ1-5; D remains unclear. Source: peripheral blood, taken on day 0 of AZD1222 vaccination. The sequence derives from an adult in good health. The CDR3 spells CASSDGSGSNQPQHF. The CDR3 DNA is TGCGCCAGCAGTGATGGCAGTGGTAGCAATCAGCCCCAGCATTTT.